This T cell receptor beta chain was sequenced for a study of OX40 agonist ivuxolimab in advanced cancers. Study-wide results and limits: The work left the antigen specificity of expanded peripheral T cells undetermined. Compared with CD4+, CD8+ T cells on average had more expanded clones.

In the case of this clone: Its antigen is unidentified.

The CDR3 sequence is 14 residues long. Germline V gene sequence: CDR1 SGHTA, CDR2 FQGNSA. With V trimmed by 6 bases and J by 3 bases, 8 bases remained unmatched. Patients were excluded for autoimmune disease history or systemic immunosuppression. The data were produced by immunoSEQ multiplex PCR, yet TCRdb's version contains in-frame clones alone and is incomplete. The sample has 55,000 to 70,000 clones, about 85% seen once; the top ten hold 4% to 6%. The sequence was collected from an adult with an advanced solid tumor such as melanoma, head and neck, liver or kidney cancer. Sample: CD4+ or CD8+ T cells sorted from blood, taken in a trial of the OX40 agonist ivuxolimab. The rearrangement joins TRBV7-2 to TRBJ2-7; 7 nucleotides align to TRBD1. This chain's CDR3 is CASSTGTVHYEQYF. CDR3 nucleotides: TGTGCCAGCAGTACCGGGACAGTACACTACGAGCAGTACTTC.